Sequencing of this T cell receptor (beta chain) was carried out in a study of chronic HIV infection and antiretroviral therapy. There are 14 residues in the CDR3. J gave up 6 bases and V 6 bases, and 5 bases lay outside the gene matches. Germline assignment: CDR1 MDHEN and CDR2 SYDVKM. MiXCR, applied by TCRdb to the 5' RACE reads, yields one record per CDR3 protein. In the table there are 40,000 to 50,000 distinct CDR3 sequences, about 19% of which are singletons. Input material: peripheral blood. The rearrangement links TRBV28 to TRBJ1-6, with 7 bases fitting TRBD1. This receptor was identified in an adult who had HIV and had not received antiretroviral therapy, or was an uninfected healthy control (not recorded which). This chain's CDR3 is CASSTGTVNSPLHF. The CDR3 DNA sequence: TGTGCCAGCAGCACCGGGACAGTTAATTCACCCCTCCACTTT.